These 30 T cell receptor beta chains share one sample of origin, sequenced in a study of neurological immune-mediated disorders. Each CDR3 protein gets one entry after TCRdb re-called the 5' RACE reads with MiXCR. The table includes around 50,000 distinct CDR3 sequences, roughly 3.8% detected once. The sample comprised PBMCs. Every receptor here comes from a man aged 60-69 years with multiple sclerosis.

In this sample, this clonotype turned up many times. The chain uses TRBV10-3 and TRBJ1-4; TRBD1 matches 9 bases. V shed 6 bases, J shed 5 bases, and the junction held 1 base outside the gene matches. The germline gives CDR1 ENHRY, CDR2 SYGVKD. CDR3 size: 13 residues. DNA of the CDR3: TGTGCCATCAGCGACAGGGGGAATGAAAAACTGTTTTTT. Translation gives CAISDRGNEKLFF.

This clonotype was observed many times. This rearrangement joins TRBV20-1 to TRBJ2-7; 10 bases are shared with TRBD2. Germline CDR1 is DFQATT and CDR2 is SNEGSKA (reference sequence). The CDR3 has 15 amino acids. V lost 3 bases, J lost 2 bases, and 7 bases stayed unmatched. The CDR3 sequence: CSASFQRGGPYEQYF. The CDR3 DNA is TGCAGTGCTAGTTTCCAGCGGGGGGGGCCCTACGAGCAGTACTTC.

A remark on this clonotype: A read error may account for a junction end that differs from germline. The chain joins TRBV6-6 to TRBJ1-5, with D perhaps matching TRBD1 (6 bases). Germline-derived CDR1 and CDR2 are MNHNY and SVGAGI (reference sequence). CDR3 length equals 13 residues. This chain's CDR3 is CASCGGQGKTQNF. CDR3 nucleotide sequence: TGTGCCAGCTGTGGGGGGCAGGGGAAGACCCAGAATTTT.

This clonotype was recorded many times. This chain links TRBV9 with TRBJ2-3; no firm D call. Trimming removed 2 bases at V and 0 bases at J, with 1 base between. The CDR3 loop spans 12 amino acids. The germline CDR1 and CDR2 sequences are SGDLS and YYNGEE. CDR3 residues: CASSVSTDTQYF. CDR3 bases: TGTGCCAGCAGCGTGAGCACAGATACGCAGTATTTT. The variable domain in full, with the rest retrieved from reference TRBV9 and TRBJ2-3, is DSGVTQTPKHLITATGQRVTLRCSPRSGDLSVYWYQQSLDQGLQFLIQYYNGEERAKGNILERFSAQQFPDLHSELNLSSLELGDSALYFCASSVSTDTQYFGPGTRLTVL.

This chain connects TRBV7-6 to TRBJ2-7; D may be TRBD2 (6 bases). Germline CDR1 SGHVS, CDR2 FNYEAQ. This CDR3 is 14 amino acids long. Trimming cost V 1 base and J 3 bases, with 10 bases left between them. CDR3 residues: CASSLELGGYEQYF. The DNA for the CDR3 is TGTGCCAGCAGCTTAGAGTTGGGGGGCTACGAGCAGTACTTC.

This clonotype was seen more than once but under ten times. CDR3 sequence (DNA): TGTGCCAGCAGCTTATGGGGGACTAGCGGGAGAGGAAGGGTCGAGCAGTACTTC. Translated, it gives CASSLWGTSGRGRVEQYF. The V call is TRBV7-2, the J call TRBJ2-7; 14 bases agree with TRBD2. Trimming took 2 bases from V and 6 from J; bases not matched to a gene: 12. This CDR3 is 18 amino acids long. The germline CDR1 and CDR2 sequences are SGHTA and FQGNSA.

This clonotype was seen many times. This sequence joins TRBV28 and TRBJ2-1; D not certain. The CDR3 totals 12 residues. The V end was cut by 5 bases, the J end by 13 bases, with 15 bases between. Germline assignment: CDR1 MDHEN and CDR2 SYDVKM. The CDR3 reads CASSTPTKSQFF. The CDR3 DNA reads as TGTGCCAGCAGTACTCCGACGAAATCCCAGTTCTTC.

This clonotype showed up just a few times. The DNA of the CDR3 is TGTGCCAGCTCACCGGGAGTGGCTGAAGCTTTCTTT. This translates into CASSPGVAEAFF. The genes are TRBV18 and TRBJ1-1; D call uncertain. The CDR3 is 12 residues long. Germline values: CDR1 KGHSH, CDR2 LQKENI. Trimming left V 3 bases short and J 6 bases short, with 8 bases between.

This clonotype was recorded at least ten times. This chain links TRBV9 with TRBJ1-3, with 7 bases identical to TRBD1. This CDR3 comprises 15 residues. J was trimmed by 2 bases and V by 4 bases; bases with no gene match: 6. Germline V gives CDR1 SGDLS, CDR2 YYNGEE. CDR3 residues: CASSQRGPPGNTIYF. As DNA, the CDR3 is TGTGCCAGCAGCCAGAGGGGGCCCCCTGGAAACACCATATATTTT.

This clonotype was seen ten or more times. Written as DNA, the CDR3 is TGTGCCAGCAGCTTGGAGTCCTACGAGCAGTACTTC. It is translated as CASSLESYEQYF. The V gene is TRBV5-5, the J gene TRBJ2-7, with D uncertain. V was clipped by 0 bases and J by 1 base, with 2 bases between them. The CDR3 totals 12 residues. Germline lookup yields CDR1 SGHKS and CDR2 YYEKEE (reference sequence).

This clonotype was recorded at least ten times. The chain links TRBV6-5 to TRBJ2-6; D is unresolved. Germline V gene data show CDR1 as MNHEY and CDR2 as SVGAGI. The V end was cut by 0 bases, the J end by 1 base, with 7 bases between. The CDR3 is made up of 16 amino acids. The CDR3, as DNA: TGTGCCAGCAGTTACTCGACCCCGTCTGGGGCCAACGTCCTGACTTTC. The encoded protein is CASSYSTPSGANVLTF.

This clonotype was recorded at least ten times. This chain's CDR3 is CSASSGTSRTDTQYF. The DNA for the CDR3 is TGCAGTGCTAGCTCCGGGACTAGCCGCACAGATACGCAGTATTTT. The rearrangement joins TRBV20-1 to TRBJ2-3; 9 positions agree with TRBD2. J was trimmed by 1 base and V by 3 bases; bases with no gene match: 5. Looked up from germline, CDR1 is DFQATT and CDR2 is SNEGSKA (reference sequence). CDR3 length: 15 residues.

This clonotype was counted ten times or more. The V call is TRBV20-1, the J call TRBJ2-3; 9 bases align to TRBD1. Germline V lookup: CDR1 DFQATT, CDR2 SNEGSKA (reference sequence). Trimming at V came to 6 bases and at J to 2 bases, leaving 9 bases not matched to a gene. CDR3 length: 15 amino acids. The CDR3 sequence is CSARQGVRYTDTQYF. The CDR3 nucleotides read TGCAGTGCGCGACAGGGGGTCCGGTACACAGATACGCAGTATTTT.

This clonotype was seen more than once but under ten times. CDR3 DNA: TGTGCCAGCAGCTTAGCGGGAATCACAGATACGCAGTATTTT. Translated, it gives CASSLAGITDTQYF. J is TRBJ2-3 and V is TRBV11-2; maybe TRBD2 (5 bases). The V gene lost 1 base and the J gene lost 2 bases, with 7 bases spanning the gap. The CDR3 is 14 amino acids. Germline V gene lookup returns CDR1 SGHAT and CDR2 FQNNGV.

Many counts were recorded for this clonotype. The rearrangement uses TRBV20-1 and TRBJ2-7; 7 nucleotides line up with TRBD2. CDR1 is DFQATT and CDR2 is SNEGSKA in the germline V gene (reference sequence). The CDR3 spans 15 residues. With V trimmed by 0 bases and J by 8 bases, 13 bases remained unmatched. The DNA for the CDR3 is TGCAGTGCTAGAGATTATGGGTTAGAGGGAGGGAAGCAGTACTTC. This gives the protein CSARDYGLEGGKQYF.

This clonotype was picked up many times. The chain is built from TRBV12-3 or TRBV12-4 and TRBJ2-1; the D is unclear. CDR3 length equals 10 residues. V gave up 8 bases and J gave up 9 bases, with 8 bases separating them. The CDR3, as DNA: TGTGCCAGCCAACCCTCTGAGCAGTTCTTC. This sequence encodes CASQPSEQFF.

This clonotype has ten or more counts. The rearrangement links TRBV7-8 to TRBJ2-7, with D perhaps matching TRBD2 (6 bases). The CDR3 spans 14 residues. From germline, CDR1 is SGHVS and CDR2 FQNEAQ. Trimming took 5 bases from V and 2 from J, leaving 13 bases between them. The CDR3 sequence: CASSVSSATYEQYF. Here the CDR3 DNA reads TGTGCCAGCAGCGTATCTAGCGCCACCTACGAGCAGTACTTC.

This clonotype showed up many times. The chain combines TRBV10-3 with TRBJ1-6, with 7 nucleotides matching TRBD1. This CDR3 region has 18 residues. Losses at the gene ends were 2 bases for V and 0 bases for J; bases not matched to a gene: 7. The germline CDR1 and CDR2 sequences are ENHRY and SYGVKD. CDR3 bases: TGTGCCATCAGTGAGACCTCAGGGGGGAGCTCCTATAATTCACCCCTCCACTTT. Amino acid sequence: CAISETSGGSSYNSPLHF.

Ten or more counts support this clonotype. V gene TRBV5-1 combines with J gene TRBJ2-2, with 12 bases that match TRBD2. The CDR3 is 17 amino acids. CDR1 and CDR2 from the germline V gene are SGHRS and YFSETQ. Unmatched junction bases numbered 8, after V lost 2 bases and J lost 6 bases. The CDR3 DNA reads as TGCGCCAGCAGCTTTTACGGCGGACTAGCGGGGCCCGGGGAGCTGTTTTTT. Translated, it gives CASSFYGGLAGPGELFF.

At least ten counts were recorded for this clonotype. The chain links TRBV20-1 to TRBJ2-3; 7 nucleotides match TRBD1. V trimming: 6 bases; J trimming: 0 bases; junction bases outside the gene matches: 9. The CDR3 loop spans 15 amino acids. In germline, CDR1 is DFQATT, CDR2 SNEGSKA (reference sequence). CDR3 nucleotide sequence: TGCAGTGCCAGGGACAGTCGAACTAGCACAGATACGCAGTATTTT. Translating gives CSARDSRTSTDTQYF.

This clonotype has at least ten counts. This CDR3 is CASSLGSESNQPQHF. CDR3 sequence (DNA): TGCGCCAGCAGCCTGGGGTCGGAGAGCAATCAGCCCCAGCATTTT. V is TRBV5-1 and J is TRBJ1-5; D call uncertain. The ends were cut back, 4 bases at V and 1 base at J, with 12 bases in the middle. CDR1 is SGHRS and CDR2 is YFSETQ in the germline V gene. CDR3 length: 15 residues.

In its sample, this clonotype was seen many times. The CDR3 region has the DNA TGTGCCAGCTCACCGGGTGGCGGGGCCGCGTTAGTGGAAGCTTTCTTT. Its translation: CASSPGGGAALVEAFF. The chain links TRBV18 to TRBJ1-1, with D perhaps matching TRBD1 (5 bases). Trimming took 3 bases from V and 8 from J, leaving 22 bases between them. In germline, CDR1 is KGHSH, CDR2 LQKENI. The CDR3 covers 16 residues.

In this sample, this clonotype turned up many times. The CDR3 loop is CSVAGEGYTF. Written as DNA, the CDR3 is TGCAGCGTTGCAGGGGAAGGCTACACCTTC. This chain joins TRBV29-1 and TRBJ1-2; a possible D gene is TRBD1 (6 bases). Germline-derived CDR1 and CDR2 are SQVTM and ANQGSEA. This CDR3 is built from 10 residues. The V end was cut by 4 bases, the J end by 8 bases, with 8 bases between.

This clonotype has ten or more counts. The V gene is TRBV20-1, the J gene TRBJ2-3, with D possibly called TRBD1 or TRBD2 (7 bases each). Germline CDR1 reads DFQATT; CDR2 reads SNEGSKA (reference sequence). This CDR3 spans 14 amino acids. Trimming removed 7 bases from V and 4 bases from J, with 18 bases in between. CDR3 bases: TGCAGTGGACCCCCAGGGGGGGTGGCAGATACGCAGTATTTT. Translation: CSGPPGGVADTQYF.

The rearrangement uses TRBV18 and TRBJ2-2; D gene ambiguous. This CDR3 comprises 16 residues. The germline V and J ends were trimmed by 0 bases and 5 bases, with 13 bases remaining between them. Germline values: CDR1 KGHSH, CDR2 LQKENI. CDR3 sequence reads: CASSPPVGFGTGELFF. CDR3 coding DNA: TGTGCCAGCTCACCACCGGTTGGATTCGGGACCGGGGAGCTGTTTTTT.

This clonotype came up many times. The chain carries TRBV25-1 and TRBJ2-1, with 13 positions matching TRBD2. V lost 7 bases to trimming and J lost 6 bases; unmatched junction nucleotides: 6. Germline values: CDR1 MGHDK, CDR2 SYGVNS. CDR3 size: 15 residues. This chain's CDR3 is CASTKGLAGTNEQFF. CDR3 sequence (DNA): TGTGCCAGCACCAAGGGACTAGCGGGGACCAATGAGCAGTTCTTC.

This clonotype was seen repeatedly, ten times or more. The V gene is TRBV6-5, the J gene TRBJ1-6; D is uncertain. Trimming stripped 6 bases from V and 9 bases from J, with 18 bases between. The V gene's germline CDR1 is MNHEY and CDR2 SVGAGI. The CDR3 loop spans 15 amino acids. The DNA for the CDR3 is TGTGCCAGCAGCCCGCGCTCGGGTTTTGGTTCACCCCTCCACTTT. The encoded protein is CASSPRSGFGSPLHF.

This clonotype was detected ten times or more. V usage is TRBV7-3 and J usage is TRBJ2-5, with D unclear. V was clipped by 5 bases and J by 2 bases, with 15 bases between them. CDR1 and CDR2 (germline): SGHTA, FQGTGA. The CDR3 is 15 amino acids. CDR3 sequence reads: CASSLTPGLQETQYF. As DNA, the CDR3 is TGTGCCAGCAGCCTCACACCCGGGTTACAAGAGACCCAGTACTTC. Supplemented by reference TRBV7-3 and TRBJ2-5, the full variable domain reads GAGVSQTPSNKVTEKGKYVELRCDPISGHTALYWYRQSLGQGPEFLIYFQGTGAADDSGLPNDRFFAVRPEGSVSTLKIQRTERGDSAVYLCASSLTPGLQETQYFGPGTRLLVL.

On this clonotype: A much larger clone sits a single nucleotide away, making a read error possible. The CDR3 spells CASSAGGGNTKAFF. The CDR3 region has the DNA TGCGCCAGCAGCGCAGGGGGGGGGAACACTAAAGCTTTCTTT. The J gene is TRBJ1-1, the V gene TRBV10-1, with 7 nucleotides matching TRBD1. The CDR3 runs to 14 residues. Germline V CDR1 and CDR2: WNHNN, SYGVQD (reference sequence).

This clonotype was picked up many times. This sequence joins TRBV20-1 and TRBJ1-2; the D gene is possibly TRBD1 (5 bases). Per germline, CDR1 DFQATT and CDR2 SNEGSKA (reference sequence). The CDR3 covers 15 residues. V lost 2 bases and J 6 bases, leaving 19 bases between the germline ends. In DNA, the CDR3 is TGCAGTGCTAGACTAGGGTTCTTGGGACGTAATGGCTACACCTTC. Translation gives CSARLGFLGRNGYTF.